The rows below give T cell receptor beta chains drawn from one sample of a study of blood T cell repertoires in COVID-19. The data were produced by immunoSEQ multiplex PCR, yet TCRdb's version contains in-frame clones alone and is incomplete. The sample includes 280,000 or so clones, around 89% of them seen just once. Sequenced: peripheral blood. Receptor source: a woman in her fifties or sixties with acute or convalescent COVID-19. The CDR3 runs from the conserved cysteine through the conserved F or W. D genes are given only for firm matches. Clone size is given for some rows only: seen once, a few or many times, or a class if the clone is expanded.

V: TRBV11-2; size: .; J: TRBJ2-1; D: TRBD2; DNA: TGTGCCAGCAGCTTGACTAGCGGACTCTACAATGAGCAGTTCTTC; CDR3: CASSLTSGLYNEQFF
V: TRBV12-3/TRBV12-4; size: .; J: TRBJ1-1; D: .; DNA: TGTGCCAGCAGTTCCGGACAGAGGGCTTTCTTT; CDR3: CASSSGQRAFF
V: TRBV5-8; size: .; J: TRBJ2-5; D: .; DNA: TGTGCCAGCAGCTTATGGAGGCAGGAGACCCAGTACTTC; CDR3: CASSLWRQETQYF
V: TRBV6-2/TRBV6-3; size: few; J: TRBJ2-7; D: .; DNA: TGTGCCAGCAGCGACCGACAGACCATTAAGTTTTACGAGCAGTACTTC; CDR3: CASSDRQTIKFYEQYF
V: TRBV19; size: .; J: TRBJ2-7; D: .; DNA: TGTGCCACCGCCGCGGGACGGGATTCCTACGAGCAGTACTTC; CDR3: CATAAGRDSYEQYF
V: TRBV10-3; size: .; J: TRBJ2-7; D: .; DNA: TGTGCCATCAGTGAAATGACAGAAAGCTCCTACGAGCAGTACTTC; CDR3: CAISEMTESSYEQYF
V: TRBV28; size: .; J: TRBJ1-5; D: TRBD1; DNA: TGTGCCAGCATGCAGGGGGGCCAAAGCAATCAGCCCCAGCATTTT; CDR3: CASMQGGQSNQPQHF
V: TRBV6-5; size: .; J: TRBJ1-1; D: .; DNA: TGTGCCAGCAGCAGGGAAGTTAGGGGAACTGAAGCTTTCTTT; CDR3: CASSREVRGTEAFF
V: TRBV4-2; size: .; J: TRBJ2-3; D: TRBD2; DNA: TGTGCCAGCAGCCAAGAGCCTCGCCGACTAGCGGAGATCACAGATACGCAGTATTTT; CDR3: CASSQEPRRLAEITDTQYF
V: TRBV10-3; size: few; J: TRBJ1-5; D: .; DNA: TGTGCCATCAGTGAACGGAATCAGCCCCAGCATTTT; CDR3: CAISERNQPQHF
V: TRBV2; size: .; J: TRBJ1-5; D: .; DNA: TGTGCCAGCAGTGAAGGCGGGCGACGGAATAATCAGCCCCAGCATTTT; CDR3: CASSEGGRRNNQPQHF
V: TRBV18; size: .; J: TRBJ2-7; D: .; DNA: TGTGCCAGCTCGGAGATATTCGGCCCAGGGGTTTCCTACGAGCAGTACTTC; CDR3: CASSEIFGPGVSYEQYF
V: TRBV19; size: .; J: TRBJ1-3; D: .; DNA: TGTGCCAGTAGCCCGCCTACAGATGGCGAAAACACCATATATTTT; CDR3: CASSPPTDGENTIYF
V: TRBV7-2; size: .; J: TRBJ1-5; D: .; DNA: TGTGCCAGCAGCTCGGACAGTTTCAATCAGCCCCAGCATTTT; CDR3: CASSSDSFNQPQHF
V: TRBV18; size: few; J: TRBJ1-6; D: .; DNA: TGTGCCAGCTCACCCATCCGTGAGAATTCACCCCTCCACTTT; CDR3: CASSPIRENSPLHF
V: TRBV27; size: once; J: TRBJ1-4; D: .; DNA: TGTGCCAGCAGTTCCCGGGCGGGTGGGGAAAAACTGTTTTTT; CDR3: CASSSRAGGEKLFF
V: TRBV6-2/TRBV6-3; size: .; J: TRBJ1-3; D: .; DNA: TGTGCCAGCAGCCGACAGACCCTCTCTGGAAACACCATATATTTT; CDR3: CASSRQTLSGNTIYF
V: TRBV19; size: .; J: TRBJ1-5; D: .; DNA: TGTGCCAGTAGTAACTACAATCAGCCCCAGCATTTT; CDR3: CASSNYNQPQHF
V: TRBV5-4; size: few; J: TRBJ2-7; D: TRBD2; DNA: TGTGCCAGCAGCGGAGCCGGGACTAGCGGGAGTCTTTCCTACGAGCAGTACTTC; CDR3: CASSGAGTSGSLSYEQYF
V: TRBV19; size: once; J: TRBJ1-1; D: .; DNA: TGTGCCAGTAGCCTACAGGGACGAAACACTGAAGCTTTCTTT; CDR3: CASSLQGRNTEAFF
V: TRBV5-5; size: .; J: TRBJ1-1; D: .; DNA: TGTGCCAGCAGCTTGCAGGGGCAGACTGAAGCTTTCTTT; CDR3: CASSLQGQTEAFF
V: TRBV3-1/TRBV3-2; size: .; J: TRBJ1-4; D: TRBD1; DNA: TGTGCCAGCAGCCGCAGGGGGACTAATGAAAAACTGTTTTTT; CDR3: CASSRRGTNEKLFF
V: TRBV28; size: .; J: TRBJ2-7; D: TRBD1; DNA: TGTGCCAGCAGTTCCGGACAGGGGGAGTACTACGAGCAGTACTTC; CDR3: CASSSGQGEYYEQYF
V: TRBV9; size: once; J: TRBJ2-2; D: .; DNA: TGTGCCAGCAGCGTAGTTGGAGAGATCGGGGAGCTGTTTTTT; CDR3: CASSVVGEIGELFF
V: TRBV7-2; size: .; J: TRBJ1-2; D: TRBD1; DNA: TGTGCCAGCAGCTTCAACAGGGGTGGCTACACCTTC; CDR3: CASSFNRGGYTF
V: TRBV13; size: .; J: TRBJ2-7; D: TRBD1; DNA: TGTGCCAGCAGCCCACCTGGAACAGGGGGCTACGAGCAGTACTTC; CDR3: CASSPPGTGGYEQYF
V: TRBV5-5; size: .; J: TRBJ1-1; D: .; DNA: TGTGCCAGCAGCTTGGTCGATCACGGACGGGAGAACACTGAAGCTTTCTTT; CDR3: CASSLVDHGRENTEAFF